This T cell receptor beta chain was observed in a study of technical replicates of blood from a few donors. The CDR3 consists of 13 residues. The germline V gene has CDR1 SGHVS and CDR2 FNYEAQ. V was pared by 1 base and J by 2 bases, with 5 bases between. The assay was immunoSEQ multiplex PCR, and TCRdb's table has in-frame clones only and misses some. The repertoire holds roughly 60,000 clones, with around 87% as singletons. V usage is TRBV7-6 and J usage is TRBJ1-2; no firm D call. Material: PBMCs. The TCR comes from a human donor in good health. Some clones in this sample may be carry-over from other donors' samples. CDR3 bases: TGTGCCAGCAGCTTAGTTAAAAACTATGGCTACACCTTC. This sequence encodes CASSLVKNYGYTF.